Following are 10 T cell receptor beta chains from one sample sequenced in a study of early T cells in non-severe SARS-CoV-2 infection. TCRdb re-analysed the 5' RACE reads in MiXCR, keeping a single row per CDR3 protein. The sample records 85,000 to 90,000 distinct CDR3 sequences, 11% to 15% being singletons. Sequenced sample: whole blood. Receptors originate from an adult who was a healthcare worker with PCR-confirmed SARS-CoV-2 infection or an uninfected control (not recorded which).

The sample holds a few counts of this clonotype. Written as DNA, the CDR3 is TGTGCCAGCAGCCGGGACCGGTGGGGCACAGATACGCAGTATTTT. Protein product: CASSRDRWGTDTQYF. The chain couples TRBV7-9 to TRBJ2-3; the D call may be TRBD1 or TRBD2 (5 bases each). Germline CDR1 reads SEHNR; CDR2 reads FQNEAQ (reference sequence). This CDR3 comprises 15 residues. Trimming took 5 bases from V and 1 from J, leaving 13 bases between them. Variable domain in full (rest from reference TRBV7-9 and TRBJ2-3): DTGVSQNPRHKITKRGQNVTFRCDPISEHNRLYWYRQTLGQGPEFLTYFQNEAQLEKSRLLSDRFSAERPKGSFSTLEIQRTEQGDSAMYLCASSRDRWGTDTQYFGPGTRLTVL.

This clonotype showed up just a few times. The rearrangement joins TRBV28 to TRBJ2-7; 7 bases are a match to TRBD2. The CDR3 loop spans 14 amino acids. Losses at the gene ends were 4 bases for V and 3 bases for J; bases not matched to a gene: 6. Per the germline V gene, CDR1 is MDHEN and CDR2 is SYDVKM. The CDR3 DNA reads as TGTGCCAGCAGTTCCGGGGGGACCCTCTACGAGCAGTACTTC. It translates to CASSSGGTLYEQYF.

This clonotype was observed at least ten times. The chain is built from TRBV6-4 and TRBJ1-1; a possible D gene is TRBD1 (5 bases). The germline V gene encodes CDR1 MRHNA and CDR2 SNTAGT. The CDR3 runs to 15 residues. V gave up 0 bases and J gave up 3 bases, with 11 bases separating them. The CDR3 is CASSDSAGRDTEAFF. The CDR3, as DNA: TGTGCCAGCAGTGACTCGGCGGGACGAGACACTGAAGCTTTCTTT.

This clonotype was counted many times. The gene calls are TRBV6-2 or TRBV6-3 and TRBJ2-7; the match to TRBD1 covers 8 bases. CDR1 and CDR2 from the germline V gene are MNHEY and SVGEGT. Germline trimming cut 6 bases from V and 5 bases from J; bases unmatched to any gene: 12. CDR3 length: 15 residues. The CDR3 protein is CASRSLPPTGDEQYF. CDR3 in DNA: TGTGCCAGCAGATCTCTCCCCCCGACAGGGGACGAGCAGTACTTC.

This clonotype was picked up a small number of times. V is TRBV11-2 and J is TRBJ2-5, with a tentative D call TRBD2 (6 bases). The CDR3 totals 16 residues. V shed 3 bases and J shed 1 base, with 15 bases lying between them. Per the germline V gene, CDR1 is SGHAT and CDR2 is FQNNGV. The CDR3 spells CASSLGGAGTQETQYF. The CDR3 DNA is TGTGCCAGCAGCTTGGGCGGGGCCGGTACCCAAGAGACCCAGTACTTC.

The chain employs TRBV10-3 and TRBJ2-1, with 7 bases aligning to TRBD1. The CDR3 is 13 residues long. V was clipped by 1 base and J by 7 bases; unmatched bases: 1. Germline V gene lookup returns CDR1 ENHRY and CDR2 SYGVKD. CDR3 in amino acids: CAISELQGNEQFF. In DNA form, the CDR3 reads TGTGCCATCAGTGAGTTACAGGGGAATGAGCAGTTCTTC.

This chain uses TRBV5-1 with TRBJ2-7; 7 bases agree with TRBD1. The CDR3 consists of 14 residues. The germline V gene has CDR1 SGHRS and CDR2 YFSETQ. The ends lost 4 bases at V and 2 bases at J; junction bases unmatched: 6. CDR3 sequence: CASSTRDSTYEQYF. The CDR3 DNA reads as TGCGCCAGCAGCACCCGGGACAGCACCTACGAGCAGTACTTC. Complete variable domain (other parts from reference TRBV5-1 and TRBJ2-7): KAGVTQTPRYLIKTRGQQVTLSCSPISGHRSVSWYQQTPGQGLQFLFEYFSETQRNKGNFPGRFSGRQFSNSRSEMNVSTLELGDSALYLCASSTRDSTYEQYFGPGTRLTVT.

This clonotype was picked up a small number of times. V is TRBV29-1 and J is TRBJ2-3; D unclear. The CDR3 sequence is 14 residues long. Germline V CDR1 and CDR2: SQVTM, ANQGSEA. The ends were cut back, 8 bases at V and 2 bases at J, with 17 bases in the middle. Written as DNA, the CDR3 is TGCAGCCTCCGGCAAGGGCGTATCACAGATACGCAGTATTTT. Protein product: CSLRQGRITDTQYF.

Only a few counts were recorded for this clonotype. Written as DNA, the CDR3 is TGTGCCAGCAGTTCCGACGGGGGGGCCTACAATGAGCAGTTCTTC. Translated, it gives CASSSDGGAYNEQFF. The V gene is TRBV12-3 or TRBV12-4, the J gene TRBJ2-1; 8 nucleotides align to TRBD2. V was pared by 4 bases and J by 2 bases, with 4 bases of the junction left unmatched. CDR3 length: 15 amino acids.

The chain joins TRBV5-5 to TRBJ1-1; D is perhaps TRBD1 (6 bases). CDR1 and CDR2 from the germline V gene are SGHKS and YYEKEE (reference sequence). The CDR3 runs to 15 residues. The germline V and J ends were trimmed by 0 bases and 1 base, with 10 bases remaining between them. The CDR3 nucleotides are TGTGCCAGCAGCTTGGCCGGGACACAGAACACTGAAGCTTTCTTT. It encodes CASSLAGTQNTEAFF.